One and the same sample provided the 28 T cell receptor beta chains below, sequenced in a study of blood T cell repertoires in COVID-19 (dated by TCRdb to about 2020). Libraries were prepared through the immunoSEQ multiplex PCR assay. TCRdb carries this immuneACCESS record with in-frame sequences only. Its versions omit some clonotypes, under half of them owing to an unresolved V gene in the studies checked, with the rest unexplained. The sample has just under 40,000 clones on record, 87% of them singletons. The ten most abundant clones make up 24% of the sample. Sequenced sample: peripheral blood. The receptors shown here come from a man aged 45 to 65 with active or convalescent COVID-19.

The V gene is TRBV18, the J gene TRBJ1-5; D is perhaps TRBD1 (5 bases). Per the germline V gene, CDR1 is KGHSH and CDR2 is LQKENI. V lost 4 bases, J lost 4 bases, and 11 bases lay in between. CDR3 size: 14 residues. CDR3: CASSLGGENQPQHF. CDR3 coding DNA: TGTGCCAGCTCACTCGGGGGGGAAAATCAGCCCCAGCATTTT.

The chain joins TRBV21-1 to TRBJ1-6. TRBV21-1 is tagged as a pseudogene. This CDR3 has 20 amino acids. The CDR3 loop reads CASSWSNRDHRSSYNSPLHF. The CDR3 DNA sequence: TGTGCCAGCAGCTGGTCGAATCGGGATCATCGGAGCTCCTATAATTCACCCCTCCACTTT.

The genes are TRBV5-1 and TRBJ1-3; 8 positions match TRBD1. Germline CDR1 and CDR2: SGHRS and YFSETQ. The CDR3 runs 14 residues. Unmatched junction bases numbered 5, after V lost 2 bases and J lost 7 bases. For the CDR3, the DNA is TGCGCCAGCAGCTTTTCAGGGGGCGAGAACACCATATATTTT. Translated, it gives CASSFSGGENTIYF.

The chain uses TRBV9 and TRBJ1-4; 7 nucleotides line up with TRBD1. The CDR3 contains 14 residues. Trimming cost V 4 bases and J 7 bases; bases outside gene matches: 7. Germline V CDR1 and CDR2: SGDLS, YYNGEE. The CDR3 sequence: CASSIGGAREKLFF. The CDR3 DNA reads TGTGCCAGCAGCATAGGGGGCGCACGTGAAAAACTGTTTTTT.

The rearrangement links TRBV18 to TRBJ2-1; tentatively, D is TRBD2 (6 bases). Germline V lookup: CDR1 KGHSH, CDR2 LQKENI. Trimming shortened V by 5 bases and J by 4 bases, and 15 bases separated the two germline ends. There are 15 residues in the CDR3. This chain's CDR3 is CASSALADHYNEQFF. The CDR3 DNA reads TGTGCCAGCTCAGCCTTAGCGGACCATTACAATGAGCAGTTCTTC.

The gene calls are TRBV6-6 and TRBJ2-7; 7 nucleotides line up with TRBD1. The V segment lost 8 bases and the J segment 6 bases; nucleotides outside the gene matches: 7. Germline values: CDR1 MNHNY, CDR2 SVGAGI (reference sequence). The CDR3 has 12 amino acids. The CDR3: CASGQGEREQYF. In DNA, the CDR3 is TGTGCCAGCGGCCAGGGGGAACGCGAGCAGTACTTC.

The genes are TRBV19 and TRBJ2-2; 8 bases are shared with TRBD2. The V segment lost 6 bases and the J segment 6 bases; nucleotides outside the gene matches: 12. This CDR3 has 16 residues. Germline V gene sequence: CDR1 LNHDA, CDR2 SQIVND (reference sequence). CDR3: CASRPTSATESGELFF. CDR3 DNA: TGTGCCAGTAGACCGACTAGCGCGACGGAGTCCGGGGAGCTGTTTTTT.

This rearrangement joins TRBV18 to TRBJ2-5; D possibly corresponds to TRBD2 (6 bases). CDR3 length: 18 amino acids. Germline values: CDR1 KGHSH, CDR2 LQKENI. The germline V and J ends were trimmed by 2 bases and 6 bases, with 25 bases remaining between them. The CDR3 spells CASSPVQTSQGVRKTQYF. In DNA form, the CDR3 reads TGTGCCAGCTCACCAGTACAGACTAGTCAAGGAGTGCGAAAGACCCAGTACTTC.

The chain carries TRBV15 and TRBJ2-6; 9 bases map to TRBD1. V trimming: 0 bases; J trimming: 8 bases; junction bases outside the gene matches: 5. Germline V gene data show CDR1 as LNHNV and CDR2 as YYDKDF (reference sequence). The CDR3 contains 16 residues. The CDR3: CATSREKDRGTNVLTF. The CDR3 region has the DNA TGTGCCACCAGCAGAGAGAAGGACAGGGGCACCAACGTCCTGACTTTC.

This sequence joins TRBV6-5 and TRBJ1-5, with 9 nucleotides matching TRBD1. Germline V gene lookup returns CDR1 MNHEY and CDR2 SVGAGI. J lost 0 bases, V lost 6 bases, and 3 bases had no gene match. The CDR3 has 15 amino acids. The CDR3 loop reads CASRGTGNSNQPQHF. DNA for the CDR3: TGTGCCAGCAGAGGGACAGGGAATAGCAATCAGCCCCAGCATTTT.

The V gene is TRBV5-1, the J gene TRBJ2-7, with TRBD2 identical over 10 bases. Germline values: CDR1 SGHRS, CDR2 YFSETQ. This CDR3 region has 14 residues. V dropped 3 bases and J dropped 1; count of bases not matched to a gene: 1. The CDR3 DNA sequence: TGCGCCAGCAGCTCGACTAGCGGGTCCTACGAGCAGTACTTC. Translating it yields CASSSTSGSYEQYF.

The J gene is TRBJ1-4, the V gene TRBV28; D is ambiguous. Trimming removed 6 bases from V and 6 bases from J, with 8 bases in between. Per the germline V gene, CDR1 is MDHEN and CDR2 is SYDVKM. The CDR3 is made up of 12 amino acids. The DNA for the CDR3 is TGTGCCAGCAGCCTGGAGGATGAAAAACTGTTTTTT. It yields the protein CASSLEDEKLFF.

This chain joins TRBV28 and TRBJ1-2; D is possibly TRBD1 (6 bases). Germline values: CDR1 MDHEN, CDR2 SYDVKM. With 7 bases removed from V and 4 bases from J, the gap between germline ends came to 10 bases. The CDR3 totals 12 residues. The DNA for the CDR3 is TGTGCCAGCAAGGGCAGGGGCTATGGCTACACCTTC. Protein product: CASKGRGYGYTF.

V usage is TRBV5-1 and J usage is TRBJ2-3; the D gene is possibly TRBD1 (6 bases). CDR3 size: 13 residues. Per germline, CDR1 SGHRS and CDR2 YFSETQ. V was shortened by 1 base and J by 5 bases, with 8 bases between the two germline ends. The CDR3, as DNA: TGCGCCAGCAGCTTGTGGGGGCGAGATACGCAGTATTTT. It encodes CASSLWGRDTQYF.

The chain links TRBV5-1 to TRBJ2-4; 9 bases are shared with TRBD1. CDR1 and CDR2 (germline): SGHRS, YFSETQ. Losses at the gene ends were 4 bases for V and 7 bases for J; bases not matched to a gene: 6. The CDR3 length is 14 residues. The DNA for the CDR3 is TGCGCCAGCAGCGACGGACAGGGGTGGAACATTCAGTACTTC. The encoded protein is CASSDGQGWNIQYF.

The chain recombines TRBV19 with TRBJ1-1; D gene uncertain. There are 15 residues in the CDR3. From germline, CDR1 is LNHDA and CDR2 SQIVND (reference sequence). V was cut by 5 bases and J by 1 base, with 14 bases left in between. The CDR3 nucleotides are TGTGCCAGTAGTTCTACGACGCGGGGGAACACTGAAGCTTTCTTT. Translated: CASSSTTRGNTEAFF.

The chain is built from TRBV25-1 and TRBJ1-1; possible D gene TRBD1, 5 bases. The CDR3 has 14 residues. The germline V gene encodes CDR1 MGHDK and CDR2 SYGVNS. Trimming took 6 bases from V and 7 from J, leaving 18 bases between them. The CDR3 DNA follows: TGTGCCAGCAGCCAAGCGGGGCGGGTCGGTGAAGCTTTCTTT. It specifies CASSQAGRVGEAFF.

V usage is TRBV7-6 and J usage is TRBJ1-1, with TRBD1 matching over 9 bases. CDR3 length: 17 residues. With 5 bases clipped from V and 2 bases from J, the junction kept 12 bases outside the gene matches. CDR1 and CDR2 from the germline V gene are SGHVS and FNYEAQ. The CDR3 DNA follows: TGTGCCAGCAGCCCGAGGACAGGGGACCCCTTTAACACTGAAGCTTTCTTT. Translation: CASSPRTGDPFNTEAFF.

V is TRBV3-1 (or the pseudogene TRBV3-2) and J is TRBJ1-5; D is perhaps TRBD1 (6 bases). In germline, CDR1 is LGHDT, CDR2 YNNKEL (reference sequence). This CDR3 is 15 amino acids long. With 1 base removed from V and 6 bases from J, the gap between germline ends came to 13 bases. The DNA for the CDR3 is TGTGCCAGCAGCCAAGGTGACAGGTTAGCTCAGCCCCAGCATTTT. Residues: CASSQGDRLAQPQHF.

The chain has TRBV5-5 and TRBJ1-1, with D possibly TRBD1 on 6 matching bases. The CDR3 totals 15 residues. The ends were cut back, 4 bases at V and 0 bases at J, with 13 bases in the middle. The germline gives CDR1 SGHKS, CDR2 YYEKEE (reference sequence). CDR3 in DNA: TGTGCCAGCAGCGTAGACAGGAGGATGAACACTGAAGCTTTCTTT. Protein: CASSVDRRMNTEAFF. Full variable domain (remainder filled in from reference TRBV5-5 and TRBJ1-1): DAGVTQSPTHLIKTRGQQVTLRCSPISGHKSVSWYQQVLGQGPQFIFQYYEKEERGRGNFPDRFSARQFPNYSSELNVNALLLGDSALYLCASSVDRRMNTEAFFGQGTRLTVV.

This clone was observed a single time. The chain joins TRBV11-3 to TRBJ2-3, with TRBD2 matching 8 bases. Germline loops: CDR1 SGHNT, CDR2 YENEEA. The CDR3 spans 14 residues. V lost 5 bases to trimming and J lost 5 bases; unmatched junction nucleotides: 6. The CDR3 sequence: CASSIGLAGDTQYF. The CDR3 coding sequence is TGTGCCAGCAGCATTGGACTAGCCGGAGATACGCAGTATTTT.

This clone has a single count. The chain links TRBV24-1 to TRBJ1-3, with 9 bases fitting TRBD1. CDR3 size: 16 residues. The V segment lost 4 bases and the J segment 2 bases; nucleotides outside the gene matches: 5. Germline loops: CDR1 KGHDR, CDR2 SFDVKD. The CDR3 DNA reads TGTGCCACCAGTGACTCCGGGACAGGGACTGGAAACACCATATATTTT. Translating it yields CATSDSGTGTGNTIYF.

The chain has TRBV7-8 and TRBJ1-2, with a weak D call TRBD1 (5 bases). The CDR3 spans 19 residues. Germline CDR1 SGHVS, CDR2 FQNEAQ. V lost 8 bases and J lost 7, with 35 bases in between. CDR3 DNA: TGTGCCAGCTCCAGGGCTTATCATGTGGGGACTGTCGATAGAGGTGGCTACACCTTC. Its translation is CASSRAYHVGTVDRGGYTF.

This chain joins TRBV19 and TRBJ2-2; 7 nucleotides match TRBD2. The J segment lost 3 bases and the V segment lost 1 base, leaving 5 bases of the junction unmatched. The CDR3 runs 16 residues. CDR1 and CDR2 from the germline V gene are LNHDA and SQIVND (reference sequence). The CDR3 loop is CASSIVGGGDTGELFF. The DNA for the CDR3 is TGTGCCAGTAGTATAGTTGGGGGAGGGGACACCGGGGAGCTGTTTTTT. Variable domain in full (rest from reference TRBV19 and TRBJ2-2): DGGITQSPKYLFRKEGQNVTLSCEQNLNHDAMYWYRQDPGQGLRLIYYSQIVNDFQKGDIAEGYSVSREKKESFPLTVTSAQKNPTAFYLCASSIVGGGDTGELFFGEGSRLTVL.

This rearrangement joins TRBV7-9 to TRBJ2-7, with D possibly matching TRBD1 (5 bases). CDR3 length: 15 residues. Germline CDR1 SEHNR, CDR2 FQNEAQ (reference sequence). Trimming took 5 bases from V and 3 from J, leaving 17 bases between them. The DNA of the CDR3 is TGTGCCAGCAGCCCGAAGGGGCTAGATATCTACGAGCAGTACTTC. Residues: CASSPKGLDIYEQYF.

The chain carries TRBV6-5 and TRBJ1-5, with D possibly TRBD1 on 6 matching bases. CDR1 is MNHEY, CDR2 SVGAGI, per germline. The CDR3 covers 13 residues. The V end lost 8 bases, the J end lost 4 bases, and 12 bases lay between the germline ends. The CDR3 DNA is TGTGCCAGCTCAGGACAGTCGAATCAGCCCCAGCATTTT. This gives the protein CASSGQSNQPQHF.

This chain links TRBV3-1 (or the pseudogene TRBV3-2) with TRBJ1-1; D is unclear. Germline CDR1 LGHDT, CDR2 YNNKEL (reference sequence). The CDR3 loop spans 13 amino acids. Trimming stripped 1 base from V and 4 bases from J, with 7 bases between. DNA of the CDR3: TGTGCCAGCAGCCAAGTTTCCGGCACTGAAGCTTTCTTT. This sequence encodes CASSQVSGTEAFF.

The chain joins TRBV19 to TRBJ2-1, with TRBD1 identical over 9 bases. J lost 3 bases, V lost 5 bases, and 11 bases had no gene match. The CDR3 contains 17 residues. The V gene's germline CDR1 is LNHDA and CDR2 SQIVND (reference sequence). The CDR3 sequence: CASSSDRGPAYYNEQFF. The CDR3, as DNA: TGTGCCAGTAGTTCGGACAGGGGCCCAGCCTACTACAATGAGCAGTTCTTC.